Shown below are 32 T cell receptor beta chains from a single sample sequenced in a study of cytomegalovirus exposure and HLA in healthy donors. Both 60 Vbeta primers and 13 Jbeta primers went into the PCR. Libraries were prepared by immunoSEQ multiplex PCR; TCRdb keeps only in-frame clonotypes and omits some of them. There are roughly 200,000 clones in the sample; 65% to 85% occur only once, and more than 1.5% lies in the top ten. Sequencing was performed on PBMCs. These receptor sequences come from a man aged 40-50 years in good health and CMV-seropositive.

In nucleotides, the CDR3 is TGCGCCAGCAGCGAGCTCGGATGCGCGGGGCCCCAGCATTTT. It codes for CASSELGCAGPQHF. The chain joins TRBV10-1 to TRBJ1-5; no firm D call. The CDR3 sequence is 14 residues long. The germline V gene encodes CDR1 WNHNN and CDR2 SYGVQD (reference sequence). Trimming removed 6 bases at V and 9 bases at J, with 18 bases between.

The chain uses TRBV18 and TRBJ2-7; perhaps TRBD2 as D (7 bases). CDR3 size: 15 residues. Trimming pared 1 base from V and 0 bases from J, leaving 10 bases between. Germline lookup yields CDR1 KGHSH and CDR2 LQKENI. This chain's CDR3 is CASSPLAGASYEQYF. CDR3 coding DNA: TGTGCCAGCTCACCACTGGCGGGGGCCTCCTACGAGCAGTACTTC.

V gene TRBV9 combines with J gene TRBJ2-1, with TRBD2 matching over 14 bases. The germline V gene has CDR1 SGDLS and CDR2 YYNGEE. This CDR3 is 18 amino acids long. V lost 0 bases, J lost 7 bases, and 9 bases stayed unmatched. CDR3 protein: CASSVARDGTSGSNEQFF. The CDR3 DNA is TGTGCCAGCAGCGTAGCTAGGGATGGGACTAGCGGGAGTAATGAGCAGTTCTTC.

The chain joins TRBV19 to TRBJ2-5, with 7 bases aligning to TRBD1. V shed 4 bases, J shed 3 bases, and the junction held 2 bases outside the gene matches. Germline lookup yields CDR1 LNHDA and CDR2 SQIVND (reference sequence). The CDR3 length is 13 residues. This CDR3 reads CASSSTGEETQYF. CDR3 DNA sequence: TGTGCCAGTAGTAGTACAGGGGAAGAGACCCAGTACTTC.

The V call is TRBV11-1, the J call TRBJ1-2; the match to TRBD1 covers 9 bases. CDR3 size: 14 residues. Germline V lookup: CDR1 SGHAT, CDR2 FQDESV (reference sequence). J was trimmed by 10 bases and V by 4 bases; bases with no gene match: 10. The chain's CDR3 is CASSSSGTGLDYTF. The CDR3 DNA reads TGTGCCAGCAGCTCCTCCGGGACAGGGTTAGACTACACCTTC.

The DNA for the CDR3 is TGCGCCAGCAGCTTGGGCAGGGAGGTCCCGACCCAGTACTTC. It encodes CASSLGREVPTQYF. V usage is TRBV5-1 and J usage is TRBJ2-5; weak D call: TRBD2 (6 bases). From germline, CDR1 is SGHRS and CDR2 YFSETQ. This CDR3 has 14 residues. Trimming pared 0 bases from V and 7 bases from J, leaving 13 bases between.

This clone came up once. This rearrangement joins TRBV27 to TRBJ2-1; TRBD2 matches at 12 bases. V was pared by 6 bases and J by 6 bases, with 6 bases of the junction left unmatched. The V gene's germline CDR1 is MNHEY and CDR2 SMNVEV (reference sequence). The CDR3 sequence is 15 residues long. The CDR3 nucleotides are TGTGCCAGCAGCCCTAGCGGGAGGGTAGGCAATGAGCAGTTCTTC. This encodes CASSPSGRVGNEQFF.

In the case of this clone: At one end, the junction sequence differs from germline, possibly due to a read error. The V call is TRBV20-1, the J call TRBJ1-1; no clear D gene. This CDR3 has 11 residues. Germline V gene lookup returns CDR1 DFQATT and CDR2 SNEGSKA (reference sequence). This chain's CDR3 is CSASRNSEAFF. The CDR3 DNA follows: TGCAGTGCTAGTCGGAACAGTGAAGCTTTCTTT.

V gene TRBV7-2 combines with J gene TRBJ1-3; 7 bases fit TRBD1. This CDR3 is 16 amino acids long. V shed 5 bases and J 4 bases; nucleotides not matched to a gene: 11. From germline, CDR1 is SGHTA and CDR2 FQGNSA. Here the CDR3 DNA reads TGTGCCAGCAGCGCACGTGGGACAGTTATAGGAAACACCATATATTTT. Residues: CASSARGTVIGNTIYF.

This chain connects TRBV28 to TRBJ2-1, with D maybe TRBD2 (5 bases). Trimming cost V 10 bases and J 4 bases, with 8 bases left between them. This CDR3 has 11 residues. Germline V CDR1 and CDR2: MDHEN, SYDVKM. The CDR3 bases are TGTGCCACTCGGGGATACAATGAGCAGTTCTTC. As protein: CATRGYNEQFF.

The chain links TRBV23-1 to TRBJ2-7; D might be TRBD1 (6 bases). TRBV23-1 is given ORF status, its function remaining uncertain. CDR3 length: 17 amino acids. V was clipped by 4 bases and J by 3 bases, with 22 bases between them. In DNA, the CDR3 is TGCGCCAGCAGTCCCGGACAGAGGCCCTATCCTAACTACGAGCAGTACTTC. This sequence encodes CASSPGQRPYPNYEQYF.

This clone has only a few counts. The chain's CDR3 is CASSEENVRVYEQYF. The CDR3 nucleotides read TGTGCCAGCAGTGAAGAAAATGTCAGGGTCTACGAGCAGTACTTC. This sequence joins TRBV6-1 and TRBJ2-7, with a possible D match to TRBD1 (5 bases). The ends were cut back, 1 base at V and 3 bases at J, with 13 bases in the middle. Per the germline V gene, CDR1 is MNHNS and CDR2 is SASEGT. CDR3 length equals 15 residues.

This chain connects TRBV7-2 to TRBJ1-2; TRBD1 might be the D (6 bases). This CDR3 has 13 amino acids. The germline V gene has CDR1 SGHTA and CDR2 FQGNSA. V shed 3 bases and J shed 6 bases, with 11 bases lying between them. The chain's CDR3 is CASSFTGLNGYTF. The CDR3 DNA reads TGTGCCAGCAGCTTTACAGGGCTTAATGGCTACACCTTC.

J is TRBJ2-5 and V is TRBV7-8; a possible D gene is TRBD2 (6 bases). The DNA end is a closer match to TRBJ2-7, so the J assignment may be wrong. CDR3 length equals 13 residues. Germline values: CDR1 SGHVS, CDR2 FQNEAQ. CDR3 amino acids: CASSRGLYYEQYF. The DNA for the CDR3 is TGTGCCAGCAGCCGGGGACTTTACTACGAGCAGTACTTC.

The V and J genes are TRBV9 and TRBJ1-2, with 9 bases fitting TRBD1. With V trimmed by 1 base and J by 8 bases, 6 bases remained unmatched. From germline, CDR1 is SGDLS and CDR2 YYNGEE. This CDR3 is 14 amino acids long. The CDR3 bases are TGTGCCAGCAGCGTACCACAGGGGGCGCGGGGCTACACCTTC. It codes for CASSVPQGARGYTF.

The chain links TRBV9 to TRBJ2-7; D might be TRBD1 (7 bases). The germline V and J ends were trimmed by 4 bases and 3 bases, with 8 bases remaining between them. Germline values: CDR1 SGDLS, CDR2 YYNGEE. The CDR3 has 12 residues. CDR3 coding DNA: TGTGCCAGCAGCCAGGGGGGCTACGAGCAGTACTTC. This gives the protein CASSQGGYEQYF.

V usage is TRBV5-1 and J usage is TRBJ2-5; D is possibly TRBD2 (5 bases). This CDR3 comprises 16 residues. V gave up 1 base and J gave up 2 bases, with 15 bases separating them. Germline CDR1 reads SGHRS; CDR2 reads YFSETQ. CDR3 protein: CASSLLSGVFQETQYF. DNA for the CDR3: TGCGCCAGCAGCTTGTTGTCCGGGGTATTTCAAGAGACCCAGTACTTC.

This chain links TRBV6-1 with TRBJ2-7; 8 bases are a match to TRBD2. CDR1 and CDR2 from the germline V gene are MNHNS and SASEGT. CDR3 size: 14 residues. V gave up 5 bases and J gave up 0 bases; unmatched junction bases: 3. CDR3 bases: TGTGCCAGCAGTCTAGGGACTAGCTCCTACGAGCAGTACTTC. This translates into CASSLGTSSYEQYF.

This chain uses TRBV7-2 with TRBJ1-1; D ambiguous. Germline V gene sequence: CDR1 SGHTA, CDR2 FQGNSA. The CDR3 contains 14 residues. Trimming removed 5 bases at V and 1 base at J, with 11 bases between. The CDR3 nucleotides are TGTGCCAGCAGCCCGACAATGAGGAACACTGAAGCTTTCTTT. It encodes CASSPTMRNTEAFF.

For the CDR3, the DNA is TGTGCCAGCACCAACTCAGGGAACACTGAAGCTTTCTTT. Amino acids: CASTNSGNTEAFF. The chain employs TRBV27 and TRBJ1-1; D gene unclear. The CDR3 has 13 residues. Trimming pared 7 bases from V and 1 base from J, leaving 10 bases between. Germline values: CDR1 MNHEY, CDR2 SMNVEV (reference sequence).

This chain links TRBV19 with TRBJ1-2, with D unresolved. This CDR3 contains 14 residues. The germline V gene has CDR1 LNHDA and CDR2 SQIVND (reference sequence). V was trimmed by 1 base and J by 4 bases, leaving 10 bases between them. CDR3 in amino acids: CASSIAPSGYGYTF. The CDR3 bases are TGTGCCAGTAGTATAGCGCCGTCGGGCTATGGCTACACCTTC.

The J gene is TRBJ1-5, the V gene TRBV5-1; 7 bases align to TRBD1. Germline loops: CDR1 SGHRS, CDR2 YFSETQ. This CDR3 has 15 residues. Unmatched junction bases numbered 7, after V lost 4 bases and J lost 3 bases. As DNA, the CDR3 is TGCGCCAGCAGCCCGATGGGACAGCTCAATCAGCCCCAGCATTTT. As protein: CASSPMGQLNQPQHF. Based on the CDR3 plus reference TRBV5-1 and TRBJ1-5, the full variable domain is KAGVTQTPRYLIKTRGQQVTLSCSPISGHRSVSWYQQTPGQGLQFLFEYFSETQRNKGNFPGRFSGRQFSNSRSEMNVSTLELGDSALYLCASSPMGQLNQPQHFGDGTRLSIL.

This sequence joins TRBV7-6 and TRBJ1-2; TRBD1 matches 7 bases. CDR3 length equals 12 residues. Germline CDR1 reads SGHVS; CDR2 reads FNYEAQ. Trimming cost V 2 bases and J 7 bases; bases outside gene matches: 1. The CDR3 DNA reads TGTGCCAGCAGCTTAACAGGGGCTGGCTACACCTTC. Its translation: CASSLTGAGYTF.

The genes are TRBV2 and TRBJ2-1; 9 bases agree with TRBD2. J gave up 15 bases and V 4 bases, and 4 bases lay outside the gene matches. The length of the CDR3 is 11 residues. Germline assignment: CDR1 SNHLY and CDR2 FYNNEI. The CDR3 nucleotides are TGTGCCAGCAGTGTAGCGGGAGAGGGGTTCTTC. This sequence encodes CASSVAGEGFF.

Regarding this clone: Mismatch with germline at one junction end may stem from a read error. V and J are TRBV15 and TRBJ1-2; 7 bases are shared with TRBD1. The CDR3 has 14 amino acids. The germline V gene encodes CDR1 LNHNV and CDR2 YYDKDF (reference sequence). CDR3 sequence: CATSDRDPGYGYTF. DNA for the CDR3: TGTGCTACCAGCGACAGGGATCCGGGCTATGGCTACACCTTC.

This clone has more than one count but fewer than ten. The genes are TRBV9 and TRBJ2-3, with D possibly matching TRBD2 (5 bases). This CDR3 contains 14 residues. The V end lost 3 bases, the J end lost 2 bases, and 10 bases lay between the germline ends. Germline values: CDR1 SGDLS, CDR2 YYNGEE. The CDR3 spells CASSADSYTDTQYF. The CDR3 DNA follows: TGTGCCAGCAGCGCGGACTCCTACACAGATACGCAGTATTTT.

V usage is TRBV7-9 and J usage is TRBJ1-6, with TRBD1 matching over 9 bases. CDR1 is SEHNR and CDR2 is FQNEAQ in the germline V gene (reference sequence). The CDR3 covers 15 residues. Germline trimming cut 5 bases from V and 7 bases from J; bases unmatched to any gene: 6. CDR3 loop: CASSPGDRANSPLHF. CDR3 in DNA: TGTGCCAGCAGCCCCGGGGACAGGGCGAATTCACCCCTCCACTTT.

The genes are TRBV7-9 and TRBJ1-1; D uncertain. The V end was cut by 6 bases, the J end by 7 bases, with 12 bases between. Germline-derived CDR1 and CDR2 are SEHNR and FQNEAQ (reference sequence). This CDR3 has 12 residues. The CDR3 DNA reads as TGTGCCAGCAGTCAGGAATGGGTTGAAGCTTTCTTT. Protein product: CASSQEWVEAFF.

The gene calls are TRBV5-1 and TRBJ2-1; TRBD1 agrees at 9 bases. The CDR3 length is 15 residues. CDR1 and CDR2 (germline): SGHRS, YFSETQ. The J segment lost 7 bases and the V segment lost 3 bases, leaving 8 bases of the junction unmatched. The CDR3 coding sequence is TGCGCCAGCAGCTATAACAGGGGGCGAGGGAATGAGCAGTTCTTC. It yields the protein CASSYNRGRGNEQFF.

Written as DNA, the CDR3 is TGTGCCAGCAGCCCTTCTAGCGGAGGGCCCTACGAGCAGTACTTC. As protein: CASSPSSGGPYEQYF. This chain joins TRBV7-3 and TRBJ2-7, with 7 nucleotides matching TRBD2. Trimming removed 5 bases from V and 2 bases from J; junction bases left unmatched: 9. Germline values: CDR1 SGHTA, CDR2 FQGTGA. CDR3 length: 15 amino acids.

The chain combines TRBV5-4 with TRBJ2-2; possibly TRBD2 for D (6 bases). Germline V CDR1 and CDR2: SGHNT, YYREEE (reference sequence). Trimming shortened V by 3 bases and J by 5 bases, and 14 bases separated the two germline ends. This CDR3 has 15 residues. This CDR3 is CASSSLGGGTGELFF. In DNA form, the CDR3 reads TGTGCCAGCAGCTCTCTGGGGGGTGGGACCGGGGAGCTGTTTTTT.

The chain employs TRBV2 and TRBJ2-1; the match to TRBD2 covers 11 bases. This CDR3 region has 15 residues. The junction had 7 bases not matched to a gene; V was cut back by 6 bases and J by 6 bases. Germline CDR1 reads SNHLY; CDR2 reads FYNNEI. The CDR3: CASSGTGLAANEQFF. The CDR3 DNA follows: TGTGCCAGCAGCGGAACGGGACTAGCGGCCAATGAGCAGTTCTTC.